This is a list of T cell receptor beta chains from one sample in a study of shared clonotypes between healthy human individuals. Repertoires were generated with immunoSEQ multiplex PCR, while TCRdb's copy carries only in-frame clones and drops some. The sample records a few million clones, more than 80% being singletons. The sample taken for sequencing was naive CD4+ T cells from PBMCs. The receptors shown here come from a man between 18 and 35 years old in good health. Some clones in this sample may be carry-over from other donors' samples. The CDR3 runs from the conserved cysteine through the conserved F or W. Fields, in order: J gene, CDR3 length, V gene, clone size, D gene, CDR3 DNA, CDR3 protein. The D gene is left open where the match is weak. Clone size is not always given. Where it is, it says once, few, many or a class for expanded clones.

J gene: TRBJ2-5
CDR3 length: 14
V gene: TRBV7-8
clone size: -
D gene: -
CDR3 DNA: TGTGCCAGCAGCCCTAGGTCCTGGCAAGAGACCCAGTACTTC
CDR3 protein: CASSPRSWQETQYF

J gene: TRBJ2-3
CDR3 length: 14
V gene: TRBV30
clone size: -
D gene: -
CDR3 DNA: TGTGCCTGGAAGGGGTACTGGTCCACAGATACGCAGTATTTT
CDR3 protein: CAWKGYWSTDTQYF

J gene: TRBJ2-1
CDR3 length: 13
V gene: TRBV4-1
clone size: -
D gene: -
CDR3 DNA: TGCGCCAGCAGCGTTAGGGGATACAATGAGCAGTTCTTC
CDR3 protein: CASSVRGYNEQFF

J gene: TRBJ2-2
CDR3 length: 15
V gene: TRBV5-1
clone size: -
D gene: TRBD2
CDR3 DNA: TGCGCCAGCAGGCAGACTAGCGGGAACACCGGGGAGCTGTTTTTT
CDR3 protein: CASRQTSGNTGELFF

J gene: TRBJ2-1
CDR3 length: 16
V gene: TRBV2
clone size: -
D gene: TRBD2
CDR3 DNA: TGTGCCAGCAGTGAACGGCTAGCGGGAGCCAAAATTGAGCAGTTCTTC
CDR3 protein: CASSERLAGAKIEQFF

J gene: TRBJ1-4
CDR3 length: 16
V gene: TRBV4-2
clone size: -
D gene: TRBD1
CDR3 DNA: TGTGCCAGCAGCACCCGACAGGGGGGTTTTTATGAAAAACTGTTTTTT
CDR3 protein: CASSTRQGGFYEKLFF

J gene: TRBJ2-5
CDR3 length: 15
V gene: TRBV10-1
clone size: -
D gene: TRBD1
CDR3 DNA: TGCGCCAGCAGTCCAGAGGACAGGGGGTTGGAGACCCAGTACTTC
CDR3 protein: CASSPEDRGLETQYF

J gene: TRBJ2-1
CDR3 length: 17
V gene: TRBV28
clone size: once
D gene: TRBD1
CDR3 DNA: TGTGCCAGCAGTTCCGGGCCCGGACAGGGCGAACACAATGAGCAGTTCTTC
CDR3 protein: CASSSGPGQGEHNEQFF

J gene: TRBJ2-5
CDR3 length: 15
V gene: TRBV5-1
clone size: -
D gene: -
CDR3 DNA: TGCGCCAGCAGCTTGGTTGTGGGAGCGGAAGAGACCCAGTACTTC
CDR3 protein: CASSLVVGAEETQYF

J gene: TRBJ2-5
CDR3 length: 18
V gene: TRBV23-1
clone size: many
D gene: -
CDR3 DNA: TGCGCCAGCAGTCTCTCCCAGAGTCCGGGCCACCCACAAGAGACCCAGTACTTC
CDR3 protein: CASSLSQSPGHPQETQYF

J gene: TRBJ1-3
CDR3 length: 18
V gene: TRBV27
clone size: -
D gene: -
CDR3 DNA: TGTGCCAGCAGTCCCAATAACCCACAGGGAGCGGCGGGAAACACCATATATTTT
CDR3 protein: CASSPNNPQGAAGNTIYF

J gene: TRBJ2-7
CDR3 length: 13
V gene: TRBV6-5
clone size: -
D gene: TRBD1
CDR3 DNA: TGTGCCAGCAACAGACAGGGGACCTACGAGCAGTACTTC
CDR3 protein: CASNRQGTYEQYF

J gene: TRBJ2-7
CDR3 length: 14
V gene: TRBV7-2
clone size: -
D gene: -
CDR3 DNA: TGTGCCAGCAGCACCTCAGGGCTGGACGACGAGCAGTACTTC
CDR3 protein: CASSTSGLDDEQYF

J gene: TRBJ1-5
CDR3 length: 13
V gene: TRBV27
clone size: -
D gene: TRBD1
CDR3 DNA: TGTGCCAGCAGTAGGGACAGAAATCAGCCCCAGCATTTT
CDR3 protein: CASSRDRNQPQHF

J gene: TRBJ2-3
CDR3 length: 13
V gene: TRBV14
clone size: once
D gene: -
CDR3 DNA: TGTGCCAGCAGCCATCTAGACAGGAAAACGCAGTATTTT
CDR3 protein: CASSHLDRKTQYF

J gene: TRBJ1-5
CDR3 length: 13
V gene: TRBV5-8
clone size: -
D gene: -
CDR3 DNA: TGTGCCAGCAGCTCCCTCTTCGATCAGCCCCAGCATTTT
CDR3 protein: CASSSLFDQPQHF

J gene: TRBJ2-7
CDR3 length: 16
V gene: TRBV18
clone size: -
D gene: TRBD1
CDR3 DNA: TGTGCCAGCTCAACACTAGGACAGGGGGCTGGATACGAGCAGTACTTC
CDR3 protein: CASSTLGQGAGYEQYF

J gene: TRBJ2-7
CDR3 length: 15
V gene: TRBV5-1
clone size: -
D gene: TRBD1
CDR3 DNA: TGCGCCAGCAGCTTCCAGACAGGGGCTGTTTACGAGCAGTACTTC
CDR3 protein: CASSFQTGAVYEQYF

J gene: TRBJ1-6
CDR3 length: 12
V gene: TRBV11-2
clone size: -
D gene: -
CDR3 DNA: TGTGCCAGCAGCCAGACTAATTCACCCCTCCACTTT
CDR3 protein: CASSQTNSPLHF

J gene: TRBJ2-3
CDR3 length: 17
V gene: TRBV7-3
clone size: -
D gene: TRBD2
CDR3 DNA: TGTGCCAGCAGCTTATCCCGGACTAGCGGGTCCACAGATACGCAGTATTTT
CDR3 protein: CASSLSRTSGSTDTQYF

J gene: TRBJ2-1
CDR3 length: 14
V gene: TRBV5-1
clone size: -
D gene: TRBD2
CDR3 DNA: TGCGCCAGCACGGACGGGGGGTTCTACAATGAGCAGTTCTTC
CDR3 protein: CASTDGGFYNEQFF

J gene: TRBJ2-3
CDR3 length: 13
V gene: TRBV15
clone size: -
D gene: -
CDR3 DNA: TGTGCCGTGGGGGCGGAAAGCACAGATACGCAGTATTTT
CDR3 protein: CAVGAESTDTQYF

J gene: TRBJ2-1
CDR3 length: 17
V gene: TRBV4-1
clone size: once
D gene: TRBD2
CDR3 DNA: TGCGCCAGCAGCCTAACGGGGACTAGCGGGCTGGGTAATGAGCAGTTCTTC
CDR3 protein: CASSLTGTSGLGNEQFF

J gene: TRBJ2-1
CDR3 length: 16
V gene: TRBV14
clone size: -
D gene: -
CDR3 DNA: TGTGCCAGCAGCCCCCAGGGGGGGTTCACCTACAATGAGCAGTTCTTC
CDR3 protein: CASSPQGGFTYNEQFF

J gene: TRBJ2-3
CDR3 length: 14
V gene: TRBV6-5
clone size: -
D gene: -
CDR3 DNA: TGTGCCAGCAGTTCGCGGGGAACGGCAGATACGCAGTATTTT
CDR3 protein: CASSSRGTADTQYF

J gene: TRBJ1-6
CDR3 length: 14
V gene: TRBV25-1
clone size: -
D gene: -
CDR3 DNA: TGTGCCAGCAGTGAAGGTTGGAATAATTCACCCCTCCACTTT
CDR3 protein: CASSEGWNNSPLHF

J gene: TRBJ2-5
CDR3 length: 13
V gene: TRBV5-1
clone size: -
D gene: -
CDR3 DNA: TGCGCCAGCAGCTGGACTGTTGAAGAGACCCAGTACTTC
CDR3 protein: CASSWTVEETQYF

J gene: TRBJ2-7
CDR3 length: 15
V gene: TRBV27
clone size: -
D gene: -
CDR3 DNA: TGTGCCAGCAGTTCTCATAGGTCCCTAAACTACGAGCAGTACTTC
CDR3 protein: CASSSHRSLNYEQYF

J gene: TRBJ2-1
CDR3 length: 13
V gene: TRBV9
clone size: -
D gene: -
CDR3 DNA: TGTGCCAGCAGCACGTTAGGGGACAATGAGCAGTTCTTC
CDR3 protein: CASSTLGDNEQFF

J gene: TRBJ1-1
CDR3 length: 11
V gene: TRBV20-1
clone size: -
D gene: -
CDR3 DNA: TGCAGTGCCGAGAGGGCCACTGAAGCTTTCTTT
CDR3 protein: CSAERATEAFF

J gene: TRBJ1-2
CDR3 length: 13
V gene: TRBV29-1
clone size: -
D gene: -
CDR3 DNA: TGCAGCGCCTCGACAGCTACTAACTATGGCTACACCTTC
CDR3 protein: CSASTATNYGYTF

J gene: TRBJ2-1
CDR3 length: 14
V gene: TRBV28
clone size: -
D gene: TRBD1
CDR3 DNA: TGTGCCAGCAGTTTATGGGACAGGGTCCATGAGCAGTTCTTC
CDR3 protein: CASSLWDRVHEQFF

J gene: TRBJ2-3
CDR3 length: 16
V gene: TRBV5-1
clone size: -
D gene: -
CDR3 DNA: TGCGCCAGCAGCTTGGGGACGGGATCTAGCACAGATACGCAGTATTTT
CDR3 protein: CASSLGTGSSTDTQYF

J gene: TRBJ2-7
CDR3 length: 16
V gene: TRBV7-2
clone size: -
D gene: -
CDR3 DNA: TGTGCCAGCAGCTTGCGACGAACGCCGAGCTCCTACGAGCAGTACTTC
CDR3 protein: CASSLRRTPSSYEQYF

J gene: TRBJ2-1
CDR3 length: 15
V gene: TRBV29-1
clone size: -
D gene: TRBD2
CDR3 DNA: TGCAGCTCCAAAAAAGGCGGGAGCTCCTACAATGAGCAGTTCTTC
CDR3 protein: CSSKKGGSSYNEQFF

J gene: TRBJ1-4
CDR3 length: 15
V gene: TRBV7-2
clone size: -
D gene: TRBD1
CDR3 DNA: TGTGCCAGCAGCTTAACAGGGGCGGGATATGAAAAACTGTTTTTT
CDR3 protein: CASSLTGAGYEKLFF

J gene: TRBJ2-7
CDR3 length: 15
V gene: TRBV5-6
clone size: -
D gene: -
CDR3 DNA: TGTGCCAGCAGTATACGGGCTAGCGTTTACTACGAGCAGTACTTC
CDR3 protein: CASSIRASVYYEQYF

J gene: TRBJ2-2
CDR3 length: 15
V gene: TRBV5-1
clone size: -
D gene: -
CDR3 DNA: TGCGCCAGCAGCTTGGGGGACGGGTTCACCGGGGAGCTGTTTTTT
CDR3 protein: CASSLGDGFTGELFF

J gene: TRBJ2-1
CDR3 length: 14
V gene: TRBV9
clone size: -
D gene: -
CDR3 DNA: TGTGCCAGCAGCGTACACGGAGGGGGGAATGAGCAGTTCTTC
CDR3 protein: CASSVHGGGNEQFF

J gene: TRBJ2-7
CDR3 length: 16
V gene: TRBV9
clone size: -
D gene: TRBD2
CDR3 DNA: TGTGCCAGCAGCGTCGGGACTAGCGGGAGTGGTTACGAGCAGTACTTC
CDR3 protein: CASSVGTSGSGYEQYF

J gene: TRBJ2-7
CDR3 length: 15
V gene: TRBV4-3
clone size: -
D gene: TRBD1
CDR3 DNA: TGCGCCAGCAGCCAAAATCCGGGACAGGGCTACGAGCAGTACTTC
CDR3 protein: CASSQNPGQGYEQYF

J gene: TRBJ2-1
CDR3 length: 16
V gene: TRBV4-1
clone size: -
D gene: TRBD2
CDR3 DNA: TGCGCCAGCAGCCAAGTCAGCGGGAGGGCCGTCTTTGGGCAGTTCTTC
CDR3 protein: CASSQVSGRAVFGQFF

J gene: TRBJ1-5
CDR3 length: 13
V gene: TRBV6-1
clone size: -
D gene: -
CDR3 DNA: TGTGCCAGCAGTGGGTCGTGGGATCAGCCCCAGCATTTT
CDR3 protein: CASSGSWDQPQHF

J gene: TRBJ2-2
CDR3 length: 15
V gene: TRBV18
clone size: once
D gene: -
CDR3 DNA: TGTGCCAGCTCACCACTTTCAGTTAACACCGGGGAGCTGTTTTTT
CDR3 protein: CASSPLSVNTGELFF

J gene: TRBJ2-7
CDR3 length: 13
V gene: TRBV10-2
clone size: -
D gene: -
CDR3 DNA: TGCGCCAGCAGTCCGGACTCAGCGGCCGAGCAGTACTTC
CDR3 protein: CASSPDSAAEQYF

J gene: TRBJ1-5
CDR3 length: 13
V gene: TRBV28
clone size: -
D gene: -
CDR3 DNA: TGTGCCAGCACCACAGGTCTTAAGGGGCCCCAGCATTTT
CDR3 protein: CASTTGLKGPQHF

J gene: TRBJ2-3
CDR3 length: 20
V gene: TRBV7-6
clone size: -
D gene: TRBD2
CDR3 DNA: TGTGCCAGCAGCTTAATTGCCCGAGATGGAGCGGGAGGGCCTGCAGATACGCAGTATTTT
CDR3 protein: CASSLIARDGAGGPADTQYF

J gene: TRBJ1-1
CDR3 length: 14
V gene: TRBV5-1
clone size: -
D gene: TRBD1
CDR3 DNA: TGCGCCAGCAGCTTGGATGGGACAGGGTCTGAAGCTTTCTTT
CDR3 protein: CASSLDGTGSEAFF

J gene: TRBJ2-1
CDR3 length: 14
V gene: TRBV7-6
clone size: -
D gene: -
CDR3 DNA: TGTGCCAGCACTAGAGGTCCCACGAACAATGAGCAGTTCTTC
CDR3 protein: CASTRGPTNNEQFF

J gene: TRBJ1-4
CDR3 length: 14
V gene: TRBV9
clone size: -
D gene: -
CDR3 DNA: TGTGCCAGCAGCGTGGGTTTCTTTGATGAAAAACTGTTTTTT
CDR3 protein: CASSVGFFDEKLFF